The rows below give T cell receptor beta chains drawn from one sample of a study of tumor-infiltrating lymphocytes in primary liver carcinoma. One entry per CDR3 protein, called by TCRdb with MiXCR from the multiplex PCR reads. In the table there are a few hundred thousand distinct CDR3 sequences, 58% of which are singletons. The sequencing input was peripheral blood. These receptors were collected from a woman aged 30 to 39 with primary liver carcinoma and hepatitis B virus infection. Each CDR3 is given with its conserved first and last residue. D genes are given only for firm matches. Only part of the rows carry a size: once, few, many, or a class if the clone is expanded.

J: TRBJ2-1
size: many
D: .
V: TRBV11-3
CDR3: CASSLGGGRIRGNEQFF
DNA: TGTGCCAGCAGCTTAGGAGGCGGTAGGATAAGAGGCAATGAGCAGTTCTTC

J: TRBJ2-1
size: .
D: .
V: TRBV5-5
CDR3: CASSLWGLARNEQFF
DNA: TGTGCCAGCAGCTTGTGGGGCCTAGCGCGCAATGAGCAGTTCTTC

J: TRBJ2-1
size: .
D: TRBD2
V: TRBV6-1
CDR3: CASSGGETSAYNEQFF
DNA: TGTGCCAGCAGCGGTGGCGAAACTAGCGCTTACAATGAGCAGTTCTTC

J: TRBJ2-5
size: .
D: .
V: TRBV29-1
CDR3: CSVSVDLETQYF
DNA: TGCAGCGTTTCGGTGGACTTAGAGACCCAGTACTTC

J: TRBJ2-1
size: .
D: TRBD2
V: TRBV5-5
CDR3: CASGATGTSRQNEQFF
DNA: TGTGCCAGCGGCGCTACCGGGACTAGTCGACAAAATGAGCAGTTCTTC

J: TRBJ2-3
size: .
D: TRBD2
V: TRBV24-1
CDR3: CATRSGGSATDTQYF
DNA: TGTGCCACCCGGAGCGGGGGATCAGCAACAGATACGCAGTATTTT

J: TRBJ2-7
size: .
D: TRBD2
V: TRBV7-9
CDR3: CASSLFLRGGYEQYF
DNA: TGTGCCAGCAGCTTATTTTTGCGCGGGGGGTACGAGCAGTACTTC

J: TRBJ1-2
size: .
D: .
V: TRBV6-6
CDR3: CASTVGREIGYTF
DNA: TGTGCCAGCACCGTGGGCAGGGAGATTGGCTACACCTTC

J: TRBJ2-1
size: .
D: .
V: TRBV5-6
CDR3: CASSLARFGSYNEQFF
DNA: TGTGCCAGCAGCTTGGCTCGGTTCGGCTCCTACAATGAGCAGTTCTTC

J: TRBJ1-2
size: many
D: .
V: TRBV12-3/TRBV12-4
CDR3: CASSLVAGYGYTF
DNA: TGTGCCAGCAGTTTAGTTGCCGGCTATGGCTACACCTTC

J: TRBJ2-7
size: .
D: TRBD2
V: TRBV7-8
CDR3: CASSLDFSGRAEEQYF
DNA: TGTGCCAGCAGCTTGGACTTTAGCGGGAGGGCCGAAGAGCAGTACTTC

J: TRBJ2-3
size: .
D: TRBD2
V: TRBV28
CDR3: CASSFSGMSTDTQYF
DNA: TGTGCCAGCAGCTTTAGCGGGATGAGCACAGATACGCAGTATTTT

J: TRBJ2-5
size: .
D: TRBD2
V: TRBV7-9
CDR3: CASSPGDYGSQNF
DNA: TGTGCCAGCAGCCCCGGGGACTATGGGTCCCAGAACTTC

J: TRBJ2-3
size: .
D: TRBD2
V: TRBV11-2
CDR3: CASSHRGSGGLTDTLYF
DNA: TGTGCCAGTAGCCATCGAGGGAGCGGGGGCCTCACAGATACGCTGTATTTT

J: TRBJ2-7
size: .
D: .
V: TRBV12-3/TRBV12-4
CDR3: CASSSSYEQHF
DNA: TGTGCCAGCAGTTCATCCTACGAGCAGCACTTC

J: TRBJ2-5
size: few
D: TRBD1
V: TRBV28
CDR3: CASSFSYRGETQYF
DNA: TGTGCCAGCAGTTTTTCCTACAGGGGTGAGACCCAGTACTTC

J: TRBJ2-4
size: once
D: TRBD2
V: TRBV11-1
CDR3: CTNSFPGTSGTKKIQYF
DNA: TGTACCAACAGCTTTCCCGGGACTAGCGGGACCAAAAAGATTCAGTACTTC

J: TRBJ2-1
size: once
D: TRBD2
V: TRBV5-5
CDR3: CASCLTSGNFYNEQFF
DNA: TGTGCCAGCTGCTTGACTAGCGGGAACTTCTACAATGAGCAGTTCTTC

J: TRBJ2-1
size: .
D: .
V: TRBV6-6
CDR3: CASSYDNEQFF
DNA: TGTGCCAGCAGTTACGACAATGAGCAGTTCTTC

J: TRBJ1-2
size: .
D: TRBD1
V: TRBV11-3
CDR3: CASSTGTEEDGYTF
DNA: TGTGCCAGTAGCACAGGGACAGAGGAAGACGGCTACACCTTC

J: TRBJ2-1
size: .
D: .
V: TRBV12-5
CDR3: CASGLVMAEQFF
DNA: TGTGCTAGTGGTTTGGTAATGGCTGAGCAGTTCTTC

J: TRBJ2-2
size: .
D: .
V: TRBV12-3/TRBV12-4
CDR3: CASSLYRRNTGELSF
DNA: TGTGCCAGCAGTTTATACAGGCGGAACACCGGGGAGCTGTCTTTT

J: TRBJ1-5
size: once
D: TRBD1
V: TRBV6-5
CDR3: CAGSPGQVGQPQHF
DNA: TGTGCCGGCAGCCCAGGACAGGTCGGTCAGCCCCAGCATTTT

J: TRBJ2-1
size: .
D: TRBD2
V: TRBV9
CDR3: CASSVVGSGSSYNEQFF
DNA: TGTGCCAGCAGCGTAGTAGGTAGCGGGAGCTCCTACAATGAGCAGTTCTTC

J: TRBJ2-3
size: once
D: TRBD2
V: TRBV5-6
CDR3: CANSSGLALYTDTQYF
DNA: TGTGCCAACAGCTCCGGACTAGCGCTCTACACAGATACACAGTATTTT

J: TRBJ2-7
size: .
D: TRBD2
V: TRBV2
CDR3: CASREGKSGSF
DNA: TGTGCCAGCAGAGAGGGAAAGAGCGGGAGCTTC

J: TRBJ2-3
size: few
D: TRBD1
V: TRBV7-9
CDR3: CASSPGQAGPDTQYF
DNA: TGTGCCAGCAGCCCAGGACAGGCGGGCCCAGATACGCAGTATTTT

J: TRBJ1-1
size: many
D: TRBD1
V: TRBV29-1
CDR3: CSVTTGVTEAFF
DNA: TGCAGCGTCACAACAGGGGTCACTGAAGCTTTCTTT

J: TRBJ2-7
size: .
D: .
V: TRBV11-2
CDR3: CTSSFAHGTYEQYF
DNA: TGTACCAGCAGCTTTGCACACGGGACCTACGAGCAGTACTTC

J: TRBJ1-1
size: .
D: .
V: TRBV11-2
CDR3: CANRQRSTEAFF
DNA: TGTGCCAACCGCCAGCGCAGCACTGAAGCTTTCTTT

J: TRBJ2-5
size: .
D: .
V: TRBV7-8
CDR3: CAISLGGVQETQYF
DNA: TGTGCCATCAGCTTAGGGGGAGTACAGGAGACCCAGTACTTC

J: TRBJ1-1
size: few
D: TRBD1
V: TRBV28
CDR3: CASNLPTGPLFF
DNA: TGTGCCAGCAACCTCCCGACAGGGCCCTTGTTCTTT

J: TRBJ2-4
size: many
D: .
V: TRBV6-1
CDR3: CASSERHPLAKNIQYF
DNA: TGTGCCAGCAGTGAACGGCATCCCCTAGCCAAAAACATTCAGTACTTC

J: TRBJ2-1
size: .
D: .
V: TRBV19
CDR3: CATLGTKDEQFF
DNA: TGTGCCACGCTAGGAACAAAGGACGAGCAGTTCTTC

J: TRBJ1-2
size: .
D: .
V: TRBV28
CDR3: CASRSTLNYGYTF
DNA: TGTGCCAGCAGGTCGACATTAAACTATGGCTACACCTTC

J: TRBJ2-7
size: .
D: .
V: TRBV6-5
CDR3: CASRGQLVPSSYEQYF
DNA: TGTGCCAGCAGAGGACAACTAGTGCCCAGCTCCTACGAGCAGTACTTC

J: TRBJ2-7
size: many
D: TRBD2
V: TRBV5-5
CDR3: CASSLNPGLADYEQYF
DNA: TGTGCCAGCAGCCTGAACCCGGGACTAGCGGACTACGAGCAGTACTTC

J: TRBJ2-4
size: few
D: .
V: TRBV29-1
CDR3: CGVDGPKNIQYF
DNA: TGCGGCGTTGATGGCCCCAAAAACATTCAGTACTTC

J: TRBJ2-3
size: .
D: .
V: TRBV11-2
CDR3: CASSLVVWSPTDTQYF
DNA: TGTGCCAGCAGTTTAGTGGTGTGGAGCCCTACAGATACACAGTATTTT

J: TRBJ1-1
size: .
D: .
V: TRBV29-1
CDR3: CSVSKTDNTEAFF
DNA: TGCAGCGTCTCCAAGACAGACAACACTGAAGCTTTCTTT